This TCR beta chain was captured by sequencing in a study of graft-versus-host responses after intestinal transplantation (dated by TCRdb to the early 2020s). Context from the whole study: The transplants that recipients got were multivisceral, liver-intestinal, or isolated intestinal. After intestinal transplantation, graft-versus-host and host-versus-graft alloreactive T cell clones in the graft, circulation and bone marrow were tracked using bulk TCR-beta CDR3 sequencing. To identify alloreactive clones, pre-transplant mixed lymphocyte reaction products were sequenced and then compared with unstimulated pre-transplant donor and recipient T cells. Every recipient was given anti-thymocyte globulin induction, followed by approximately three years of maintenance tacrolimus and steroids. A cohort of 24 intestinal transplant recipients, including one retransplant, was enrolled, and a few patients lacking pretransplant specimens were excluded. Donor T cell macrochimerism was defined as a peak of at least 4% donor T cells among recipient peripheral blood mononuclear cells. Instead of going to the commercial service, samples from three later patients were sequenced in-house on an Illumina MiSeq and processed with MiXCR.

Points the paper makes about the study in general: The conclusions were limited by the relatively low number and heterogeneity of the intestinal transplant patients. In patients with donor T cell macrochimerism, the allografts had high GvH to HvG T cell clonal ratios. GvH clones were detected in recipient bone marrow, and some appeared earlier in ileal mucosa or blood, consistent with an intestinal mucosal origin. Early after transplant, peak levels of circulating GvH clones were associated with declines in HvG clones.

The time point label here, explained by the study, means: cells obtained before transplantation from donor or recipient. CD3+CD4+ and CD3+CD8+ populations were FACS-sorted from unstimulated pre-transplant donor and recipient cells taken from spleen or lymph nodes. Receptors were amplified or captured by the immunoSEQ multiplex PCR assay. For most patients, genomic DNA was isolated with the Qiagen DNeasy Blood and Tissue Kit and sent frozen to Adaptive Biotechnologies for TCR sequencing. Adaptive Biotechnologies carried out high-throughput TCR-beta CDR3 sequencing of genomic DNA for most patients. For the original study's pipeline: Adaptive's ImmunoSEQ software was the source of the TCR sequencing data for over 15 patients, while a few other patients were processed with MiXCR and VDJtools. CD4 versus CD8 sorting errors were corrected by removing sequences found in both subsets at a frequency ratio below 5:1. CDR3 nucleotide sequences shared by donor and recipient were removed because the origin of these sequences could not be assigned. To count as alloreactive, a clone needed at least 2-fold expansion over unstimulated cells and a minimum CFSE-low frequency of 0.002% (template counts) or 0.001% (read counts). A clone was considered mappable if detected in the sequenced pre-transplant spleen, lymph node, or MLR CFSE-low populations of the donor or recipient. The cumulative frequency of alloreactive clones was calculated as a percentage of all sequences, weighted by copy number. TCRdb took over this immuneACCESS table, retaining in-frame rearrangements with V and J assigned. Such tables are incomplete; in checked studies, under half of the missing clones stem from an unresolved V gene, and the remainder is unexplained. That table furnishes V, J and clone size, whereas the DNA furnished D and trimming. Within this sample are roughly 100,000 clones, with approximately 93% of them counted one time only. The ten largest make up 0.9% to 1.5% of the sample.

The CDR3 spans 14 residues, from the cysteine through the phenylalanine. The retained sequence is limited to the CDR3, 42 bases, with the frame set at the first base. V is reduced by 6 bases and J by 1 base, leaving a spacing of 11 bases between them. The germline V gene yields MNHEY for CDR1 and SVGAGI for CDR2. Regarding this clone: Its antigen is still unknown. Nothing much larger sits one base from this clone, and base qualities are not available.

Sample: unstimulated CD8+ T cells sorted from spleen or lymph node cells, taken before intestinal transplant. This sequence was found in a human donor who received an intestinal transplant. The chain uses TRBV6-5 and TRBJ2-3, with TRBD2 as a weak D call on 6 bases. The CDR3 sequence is CASREWGGTDTQYF. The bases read TGTGCCAGCAGGGAGTGGGGGGGCACAGATACGCAGTATTTT.